The 20 T cell receptor beta chains reported below all come from one sample, sequenced in a study of blood T cell repertoires in COVID-19 (TCRdb year 2020). Library method: the immunoSEQ multiplex PCR assay. TCRdb re-hosts the immuneACCESS table, in-frame sequences only. Its copies lack some clones; in the studies checked, an unresolved V gene accounts for under half of them, and the cause for the rest is not known. The sample yields almost 250,000 clones; approximately 85% were counted once. The ten largest account for 5% to 6% of the sample. Sequencing input: peripheral blood. The receptors stem from a woman of 80 years or more with COVID-19, enrolled during active disease.

The V gene is TRBV5-8, the J gene TRBJ2-7, with 13 bases aligning to TRBD2. The germline gives CDR1 SGHTS, CDR2 YDEGEE. This CDR3 has 17 residues. Germline trimming cut 8 bases from V and 7 bases from J; bases unmatched to any gene: 18. Written as DNA, the CDR3 is TGTGCCAGTAAGACTAGCGGGGGGATGAACCTAATGGGGGAGCAGTACTTC. Amino acid sequence: CASKTSGGMNLMGEQYF.

The gene calls are TRBV5-1 and TRBJ2-5, with TRBD1 matching 9 bases. CDR1 and CDR2 from the germline V gene are SGHRS and YFSETQ. This CDR3 comprises 14 residues. The V and J ends lost 4 bases and 3 bases, in that order; junction bases with no gene match: 4. The CDR3 is CASSNRGREETQYF. The CDR3, as DNA: TGCGCCAGCAGCAACAGGGGGCGTGAAGAGACCCAGTACTTC.

This clone appeared once. The J gene is TRBJ2-5, the V gene TRBV7-2; 7 bases map to TRBD1. The J segment lost 9 bases and the V segment lost 5 bases, leaving 6 bases of the junction unmatched. CDR3 length: 12 residues. Germline V gives CDR1 SGHTA, CDR2 FQGNSA. The CDR3 DNA reads as TGTGCCAGCAGCCACGACAGGGCCCCCCAGTACTTC. Its translation is CASSHDRAPQYF.

The rearrangement joins TRBV28 to TRBJ1-6, with TRBD1 matching over 10 bases. Losses at the gene ends were 3 bases for V and 9 bases for J; bases not matched to a gene: 8. In germline, CDR1 is MDHEN, CDR2 SYDVKM. The CDR3 sequence is 16 residues long. The CDR3 protein is CASSFGTGVNSSPLHF. The CDR3 DNA sequence: TGTGCCAGCAGTTTCGGGACAGGGGTCAATAGTTCACCCCTCCACTTT.

The chain joins TRBV28 to TRBJ2-4; weak D call: TRBD1 (6 bases). The CDR3 extends over 14 amino acids. Between the trimmed V and J ends, which lost 8 bases and 7 bases, there was a span of 18 bases. Germline CDR1 is MDHEN and CDR2 is SYDVKM. This CDR3 reads CASQGPGTENIQYF. CDR3 nucleotide sequence: TGTGCCAGCCAGGGGCCCGGGACGGAGAACATTCAGTACTTC.

The V gene is TRBV5-1, the J gene TRBJ1-5, with 10 bases fitting TRBD1. The CDR3 totals 15 residues. V gave up 2 bases and J gave up 6 bases; unmatched junction bases: 5. Germline-derived CDR1 and CDR2 are SGHRS and YFSETQ. The CDR3 region is CASSFGTGVGQPQHF. In nucleotides, the CDR3 is TGCGCCAGCAGCTTTGGGACAGGGGTAGGTCAGCCCCAGCATTTT.

V is TRBV18 and J is TRBJ2-5; a possible D gene is TRBD1 (6 bases). This CDR3 contains 16 residues. The V and J ends lost 2 bases and 2 bases respectively, with 15 bases between them. Germline CDR1 is KGHSH and CDR2 is LQKENI. The CDR3 protein is CASSPVQGWEQETQYF. In DNA form, the CDR3 reads TGTGCCAGCTCACCAGTTCAGGGGTGGGAGCAAGAGACCCAGTACTTC.

This clone was counted only a few times. The chain recombines TRBV27 with TRBJ1-2, with D possibly being TRBD1 (5 bases). CDR3 length: 12 amino acids. Germline CDR1 is MNHEY and CDR2 is SMNVEV (reference sequence). The V gene lost 8 bases and the J gene lost 2 bases, with 9 bases spanning the gap. The CDR3 loop reads CASGQENYGYTF. The CDR3 DNA is TGTGCCAGCGGACAAGAAAACTATGGCTACACCTTC.

V gene TRBV5-1 combines with J gene TRBJ1-2; the match to TRBD1 covers 9 bases. Germline V CDR1 and CDR2: SGHRS, YFSETQ. The CDR3 loop spans 14 amino acids. The V segment lost 4 bases and the J segment 6 bases; nucleotides outside the gene matches: 7. The CDR3 protein is CASSPGQGSHGYTF. Written as DNA, the CDR3 is TGCGCCAGCAGCCCGGGACAGGGTTCACATGGCTACACCTTC.

This clone was counted a few times. The rearrangement uses TRBV10-3 and TRBJ1-2, with 10 bases matching TRBD1. The CDR3 length is 14 residues. Germline loops: CDR1 ENHRY, CDR2 SYGVKD. J lost 5 bases, V lost 7 bases, and 7 bases had no gene match. The CDR3 here is CAIKDAGQGYGYTF. The CDR3 DNA reads TGTGCCATCAAAGATGCGGGACAGGGGTATGGCTACACCTTC.

CDR3 sequence (DNA): TGTGCCTGGAGGCTCTCCGGAACGACAGGGATGACACCCCTCCACTTT. Translated, it gives CAWRLSGTTGMTPLHF. The chain carries TRBV30 and TRBJ1-6; 7 bases match TRBD1. Germline V gives CDR1 GTSNPN, CDR2 SVGIG (reference sequence). The CDR3 is made up of 16 amino acids. J gave up 11 bases and V 3 bases, and 16 bases lay outside the gene matches. Full variable domain (outside the CDR3, taken from reference TRBV30 and TRBJ1-6): SQTIHQWPATLVQPVGSPLSLECTVEGTSNPNLYWYRQAAGRGLQLLFYSVGIGQISSEVPQNLSASRPQDRQFILSSKKLLLSDSGFYLCAWRLSGTTGMTPLHFGNGTRLTVT.

The chain is built from TRBV7-3 and TRBJ2-1, with TRBD2 matching over 11 bases. V dropped 4 bases and J dropped 6; count of bases not matched to a gene: 5. CDR3 length: 15 amino acids. Germline V lookup: CDR1 SGHTA, CDR2 FQGTGA. The CDR3 DNA follows: TGTGCCAGCAGCTCGGGACTAGCGGACCTCAATGAGCAGTTCTTC. Its translation: CASSSGLADLNEQFF.

The V gene is TRBV29-1, the J gene TRBJ1-1; D uncertain. The V gene lost 4 bases and the J gene lost 5 bases, with 11 bases spanning the gap. CDR1 is SQVTM, CDR2 ANQGSEA, per germline. This CDR3 contains 12 residues. The CDR3 here is CSVAYGVTEAFF. In DNA form, the CDR3 reads TGCAGCGTTGCGTACGGGGTTACTGAAGCTTTCTTT.

The sample holds one count of this clone. This rearrangement joins TRBV6-2 or TRBV6-3 to TRBJ2-5; 14 nucleotides line up with TRBD2. The CDR3 totals 15 residues. Losses at the gene ends were 5 bases for V and 7 bases for J; bases not matched to a gene: 6. From germline, CDR1 is MNHEY and CDR2 SVGEGT. CDR3 coding DNA: TGTGCCAGCAGTAGGACTAGCGGGGGGACAGTGACCCAGTACTTC. It yields the protein CASSRTSGGTVTQYF.

This sequence joins TRBV19 and TRBJ1-1; 9 positions agree with TRBD1. Germline CDR1 LNHDA, CDR2 SQIVND (reference sequence). The trim removed 6 bases at V and 11 bases at J, leaving 19 bases unmatched. The length of the CDR3 is 16 residues. The DNA for the CDR3 is TGTGCCAGTAGCCCAACCGGGACAGGGAGATATGTGGGGGCTTTCTTT. Translation: CASSPTGTGRYVGAFF.

A word on this clone: Other DNA sequences in this specimen translate into the identical CDR3. The V and J genes are TRBV18 and TRBJ1-2; TRBD1 matches 8 bases. The ends lost 3 bases at V and 4 bases at J; junction bases unmatched: 1. The CDR3 is made up of 13 amino acids. Germline loops: CDR1 KGHSH, CDR2 LQKENI. The CDR3 nucleotides read TGTGCCAGCTCACCGGACAGGGTCTATGGCTACACCTTC. Residues: CASSPDRVYGYTF.

This chain uses TRBV28 with TRBJ2-1; D ambiguous. The CDR3 spans 10 residues. Germline CDR1 is MDHEN and CDR2 is SYDVKM. Between the trimmed V and J ends, which lost 5 bases and 10 bases, there was a span of 6 bases. For the CDR3, the DNA is TGTGCCAGCAGTCTAGGAGAGCAGTTCTTC. This codes for CASSLGEQFF.

CDR3 residues: CASSLIELPNTEAFF. DNA for the CDR3: TGTGCCAGCAGTTTAATTGAGCTACCGAACACTGAAGCTTTCTTT. The chain combines TRBV28 with TRBJ1-1; no reliable D call. Trimming cost V 2 bases and J 1 base, with 11 bases left between them. CDR3 length equals 15 residues. Germline-derived CDR1 and CDR2 are MDHEN and SYDVKM.

The rearrangement joins TRBV5-1 to TRBJ2-5; 10 positions match TRBD1. The CDR3 covers 15 residues. Germline V gene lookup returns CDR1 SGHRS and CDR2 YFSETQ. V lost 3 bases and J lost 4; bases outside the gene matches: 6. The CDR3 sequence: CASSSTGGRLETQYF. CDR3 coding DNA: TGCGCCAGCAGCTCGACAGGGGGCAGGTTAGAGACCCAGTACTTC.

This CDR3 is CASSPRQGFDNEQFF. DNA for the CDR3: TGTGCCAGCTCACCTCGACAGGGGTTTGACAATGAGCAGTTCTTC. This chain joins TRBV18 and TRBJ2-1, with 8 bases fitting TRBD1. CDR3 length: 15 residues. Germline values: CDR1 KGHSH, CDR2 LQKENI. The ends lost 3 bases at V and 5 bases at J; junction bases unmatched: 6.